These T cell receptor beta chains were read from a single sample in a study of T cell responses to AZD1222 COVID-19 vaccine. TCRdb's table, derived via immunoSEQ multiplex PCR, lists solely in-frame clones and lacks some. The sample has over 100,000 clones, more than 75% seen once. This specimen was peripheral blood, taken on day 0 of AZD1222 vaccination. Receptors were obtained from an adult in good health. Each CDR3 is given without its conserved first and last residue. Each record gives: V gene, CDR3 protein.

v_gene: TRBV12-3/TRBV12-4
CDR3aa: ASSLVQAYEQY

v_gene: TRBV9
CDR3aa: ASSVGIKGAENTIY

v_gene: TRBV18
CDR3aa: ASSPLRDVSTDTQY

v_gene: TRBV10-3
CDR3aa: AISGHGQGSYEQY

v_gene: TRBV14
CDR3aa: ASSQVGGGSPLH

v_gene: TRBV6-2/TRBV6-3
CDR3aa: ASSYVGQGVETQY

v_gene: TRBV28
CDR3aa: ASRSTEGPMNTEAF

v_gene: TRBV3-1/TRBV3-2
CDR3aa: ASSEGGNSPLH

v_gene: TRBV5-1
CDR3aa: ASSPNREGIYGYT

v_gene: TRBV2
CDR3aa: ASSKEDSVFSEQY

v_gene: TRBV7-2
CDR3aa: ASSLTGTDTQY

v_gene: TRBV27
CDR3aa: ASSFRSGTRAGELF

v_gene: TRBV11-2
CDR3aa: ASSLGPTAGELF

v_gene: TRBV19
CDR3aa: ASKPQGTYNEKLF

v_gene: TRBV6-2/TRBV6-3
CDR3aa: ASSYTGNQPQH

v_gene: TRBV28
CDR3aa: ASSFVTAGQETQY

v_gene: TRBV6-2/TRBV6-3
CDR3aa: ASSRDSPRQPQH

v_gene: TRBV5-8
CDR3aa: ASSRQGATNYGYT

v_gene: TRBV30
CDR3aa: AWRGKGTTFRETQY

v_gene: TRBV5-1
CDR3aa: ASRSLGAPNNEQF

v_gene: TRBV30
CDR3aa: AWSVMGGRNTIY

v_gene: TRBV9
CDR3aa: ASSDLSPRAGNEQF

v_gene: TRBV14
CDR3aa: ASSRTLNTEAF